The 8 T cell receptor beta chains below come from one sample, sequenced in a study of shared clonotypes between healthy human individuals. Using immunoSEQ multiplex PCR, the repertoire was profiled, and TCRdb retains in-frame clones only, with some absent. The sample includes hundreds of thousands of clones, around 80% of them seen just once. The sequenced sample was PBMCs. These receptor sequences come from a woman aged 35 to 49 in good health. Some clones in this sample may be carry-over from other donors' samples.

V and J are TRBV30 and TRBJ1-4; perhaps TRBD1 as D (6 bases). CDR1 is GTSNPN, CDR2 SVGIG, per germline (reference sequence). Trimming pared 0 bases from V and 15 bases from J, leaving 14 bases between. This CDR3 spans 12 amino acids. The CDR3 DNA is TGTGCCTGGAGTGTACCCCTGGCAGGGGTGTTTTTT. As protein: CAWSVPLAGVFF.

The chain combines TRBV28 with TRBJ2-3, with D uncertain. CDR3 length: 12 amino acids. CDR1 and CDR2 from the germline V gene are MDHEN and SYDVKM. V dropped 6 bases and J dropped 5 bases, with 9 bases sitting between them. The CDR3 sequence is CASSPGIDTQYF. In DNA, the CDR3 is TGTGCCAGCAGCCCCGGAATAGATACGCAGTATTTT.

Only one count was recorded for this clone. The CDR3 is CASSLPEGSEKLFF. The CDR3 DNA is TGCGCCAGCAGCTTACCCGAAGGGAGTGAAAAACTGTTTTTT. This chain connects TRBV5-1 to TRBJ1-4; D is ambiguous. CDR1 and CDR2 (germline): SGHRS, YFSETQ. CDR3 size: 14 residues. Trimming cost V 2 bases and J 7 bases, with 12 bases left between them.

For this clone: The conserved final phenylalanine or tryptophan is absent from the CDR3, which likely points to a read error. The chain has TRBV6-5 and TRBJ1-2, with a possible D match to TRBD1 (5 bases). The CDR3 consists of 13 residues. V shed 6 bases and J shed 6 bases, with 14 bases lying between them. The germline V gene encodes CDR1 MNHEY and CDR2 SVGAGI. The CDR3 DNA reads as TGTGCCAGCAGCTACGACAGAATGAATGGCTACACCCTC. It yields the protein CASSYDRMNGYTL.

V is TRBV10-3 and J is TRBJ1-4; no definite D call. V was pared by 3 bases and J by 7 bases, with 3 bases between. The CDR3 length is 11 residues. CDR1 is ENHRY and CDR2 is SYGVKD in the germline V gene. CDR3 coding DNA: TGTGCCATCAGTGACGGTGAAAAACTGTTTTTT. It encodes CAISDGEKLFF.

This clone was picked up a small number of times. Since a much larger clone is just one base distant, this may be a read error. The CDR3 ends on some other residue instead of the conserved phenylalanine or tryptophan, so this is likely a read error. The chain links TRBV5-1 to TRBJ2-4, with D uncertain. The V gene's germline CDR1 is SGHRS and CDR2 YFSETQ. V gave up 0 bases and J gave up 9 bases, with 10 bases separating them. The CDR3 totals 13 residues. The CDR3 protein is CASSLDSNGIQYL. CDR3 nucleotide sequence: TGCGCCAGCAGCTTGGACAGCAATGGCATTCAGTACCTC.

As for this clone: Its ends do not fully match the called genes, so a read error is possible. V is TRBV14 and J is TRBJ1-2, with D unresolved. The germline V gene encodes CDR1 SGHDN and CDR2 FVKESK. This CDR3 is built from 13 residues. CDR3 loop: CASSPSGGYGYTF. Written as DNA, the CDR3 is TGTGCTAGCAGTCCCTCGGGAGGGTATGGCTACACCTTC.

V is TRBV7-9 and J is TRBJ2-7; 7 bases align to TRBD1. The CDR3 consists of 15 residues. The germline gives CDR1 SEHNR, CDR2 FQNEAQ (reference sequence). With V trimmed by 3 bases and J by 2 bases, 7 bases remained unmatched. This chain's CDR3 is CASSFFPGGTYEQYF. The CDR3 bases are TGTGCCAGCAGCTTTTTTCCAGGGGGAACCTACGAGCAGTACTTC.